This T cell receptor beta chain was recovered during a study of early T cells in non-severe SARS-CoV-2 infection. The CDR3 contains 12 residues. Trimming shortened V by 3 bases and J by 8 bases, and 13 bases separated the two germline ends. The germline V gene encodes CDR1 DFQATT and CDR2 SNEGSKA (reference sequence). This clonotype appeared a few times. MiXCR, run by TCRdb on the 5' RACE reads, gives a single entry per CDR3 protein. The table lists about 49,000 distinct CDR3 sequences, about 11% of them singletons. The chain uses TRBV20-1 and TRBJ1-2, with D unresolved. The TCR originated in an adult who was a healthcare worker with PCR-confirmed SARS-CoV-2 infection or an uninfected control (not recorded which). Sequencing used whole blood. CDR3 amino acids: CSASPLPGGYTF. Written as DNA, the CDR3 is TGCAGTGCTAGTCCGCTTCCCGGAGGCTACACCTTC.